The clone carrying this T cell receptor (beta chain) has ten or more counts. The sample is drawn from a study of blood T cells in healthy people across ages. A second roughly 7 to 11 cycle PCR used barcoded and J-beta primers. TCRdb analysed the 5' RACE reads with MiXCR anew, one entry per CDR3 protein. The sample records 750,000 to 1,000,000 distinct CDR3 sequences, almost 30% being singletons. CDR1 and CDR2 (germline): SGHTA, FQGNSA. The CDR3 has 13 amino acids. V dropped 4 bases and J dropped 7 bases, with 14 bases sitting between them. This sample also belongs to another study, concerning T cells of mothers and their children.

This sequence originates from a woman aged 40 to 50 in good health. The chain links TRBV7-2 to TRBJ2-7; either TRBD1 or TRBD2 may fit D (5 bases each). Input material: blood. CDR3 sequence: CASSSGPEGEQYF. DNA of the CDR3: TGTGCCAGCAGCTCAGGGCCTGAGGGGGAGCAGTACTTC.